The clone carrying this T cell receptor (beta chain) was counted at least ten times. As to time point: newly diagnosed GD, antithyroid drugs for less than 3 months. Scientists built the TCR library using RNA that was extracted from PBMCs. These data belong to a study of regulatory T cells in long-lasting Graves disease. Construction of TCR beta libraries relied on iRepertoire HTBI primers and on Arm-PCR targeting CDR3 regions. TCRdb processed the multiplex PCR reads anew with MiXCR; each CDR3 protein has one entry. The sample yields 680,000 or so distinct CDR3 sequences, roughly 15% seen once. The germline V gene has CDR1 GTSNPN and CDR2 SVGIG (reference sequence). The CDR3 has 14 amino acids. V lost 0 bases, J lost 2 bases, and 10 bases lay in between. This sample also appeared in a second study, on T cells in Graves' hyperthyroidism and ophthalmopathy.

The chain employs TRBV30 and TRBJ1-2, with unresolved D. The source material was peripheral blood mononuclear cells (PBMCs), sampled at new diagnosis, from a patient treated with antithyroid drugs. This TCR was sampled from a woman aged 30 to 39 with Graves disease. As DNA, the CDR3 is TGTGCCTGGAGTGTAGGGCAGACCAACTATGGCTACACCTTC. This gives the protein CAWSVGQTNYGYTF.